The next 21 T cell receptor beta chains were all read from a single sample in a study of regulatory T cells in long-lasting Graves disease. Time point indicated: persistent/refractory GD, antithyroid drugs over 5 years with positive TRAb. PBMCs were the source of the RNA used for TCR sequencing. Libraries of TCR beta came from iRepertoire HTBI primers plus Arm-PCR of CDR3 regions. Each CDR3 protein gets one entry after TCRdb re-called the multiplex PCR reads with MiXCR. The sample has a few hundred thousand distinct CDR3 sequences, about a quarter seen once; the top ten hold about 26%. The input for sequencing was peripheral blood mononuclear cells (PBMCs), taken when the disease was refractory, from a patient treated with antithyroid drugs. These receptors were collected from a female donor with Graves disease.

The rearrangement joins TRBV6-2 or TRBV6-3 to TRBJ1-1, with 7 bases lining up with TRBD1. Germline assignment: CDR1 MNHEY and CDR2 SVGEGT. The V gene end was trimmed by 9 bases and the J gene end by 0 bases; junction bases not matched to a gene: 10. The CDR3 is 15 amino acids. CDR3 residues: CASKTDRAMNTEAFF. The CDR3 DNA reads TGTGCCAGTAAGACTGACAGGGCCATGAACACTGAAGCTTTCTTT.

This clonotype came up a few times. The chain recombines TRBV5-1 with TRBJ2-7; 9 bases match TRBD1. Germline CDR1 is SGHRS and CDR2 is YFSETQ. V dropped 4 bases and J dropped 6; count of bases not matched to a gene: 11. The CDR3 extends over 15 amino acids. CDR3 coding DNA: TGCGCCAGCAGCAGCGGGGACAGGGTAGCTACCGAGCAGTACTTC. This gives the protein CASSSGDRVATEQYF.

The chain recombines TRBV7-2 with TRBJ2-5, with 12 bases matching TRBD1. Germline CDR1 is SGHTA and CDR2 is FQGNSA. This CDR3 has 16 amino acids. V dropped 5 bases and J dropped 4; count of bases not matched to a gene: 8. CDR3 in amino acids: CASSPGTGGLRETQYF. The CDR3 nucleotides read TGTGCCAGCAGCCCCGGGACAGGGGGCCTTCGAGAGACCCAGTACTTC.

The table lists this clonotype with many counts. The rearrangement uses TRBV3-1 and TRBJ1-1; the D gene is possibly TRBD1 (6 bases). This CDR3 is 13 amino acids long. Germline CDR1 is LGHDT and CDR2 is YNNKEL (reference sequence). Deletions cut 8 bases from V and 2 bases from J, with 12 bases between. This CDR3 is CASGRGRNTEAFF. The CDR3 DNA is TGTGCCAGCGGCAGGGGAAGAAACACTGAAGCTTTCTTT.

This clonotype has a handful of counts. V and J are TRBV6-2 or TRBV6-3 and TRBJ2-5; TRBD1 matches 11 bases. The CDR3 length is 14 residues. Germline V lookup: CDR1 MNHEY, CDR2 SVGEGT. The trim removed 4 bases at V and 6 bases at J, leaving 4 bases unmatched. This chain's CDR3 is CASSLGQGAKTQYF. The CDR3 nucleotides are TGTGCCAGCAGTTTAGGACAGGGGGCGAAGACCCAGTACTTC.

This chain joins TRBV20-1 and TRBJ2-1; 11 nucleotides line up with TRBD2. CDR3 length: 17 residues. Per germline, CDR1 DFQATT and CDR2 SNEGSKA (reference sequence). The J segment lost 6 bases and the V segment lost 6 bases, leaving 16 bases of the junction unmatched. The CDR3 protein is CSAFPPLAGGPSNEQFF. The CDR3 DNA follows: TGCAGTGCATTCCCCCCATTAGCGGGAGGGCCGAGCAATGAGCAGTTCTTC.

In its sample, this clonotype was seen a few times. V is TRBV7-2 and J is TRBJ2-2, with a possible D match to TRBD2 (6 bases). Trimming took off 1 base at V and 8 bases at J, with 17 bases between the two ends. CDR1 SGHTA and CDR2 FQGNSA come from the germline V gene. The CDR3 has 16 residues. CDR3 residues: CASSLELAGYRGELFF. CDR3 DNA sequence: TGTGCCAGCAGCTTAGAACTTGCGGGATACCGGGGGGAGCTGTTTTTT. The full variable domain, rest sourced from reference TRBV7-2 and TRBJ2-2, is GAGVSQSPSNKVTEKGKDVELRCDPISGHTALYWYRQSLGQGLEFLIYFQGNSAPDKSGLPSDRFSAERTGGSVSTLTIQRTQQEDSAVYLCASSLELAGYRGELFFGEGSRLTVL.

The CDR3 nucleotides are TGCGCCAGCAGCCCGGAAGGGCAAGAGACCCAGTACTTC. Protein: CASSPEGQETQYF. The V and J genes are TRBV5-1 and TRBJ2-5; the D is unclear. Germline-derived CDR1 and CDR2 are SGHRS and YFSETQ. There are 13 residues in the CDR3. V shed 4 bases and J shed 2 bases, with 9 bases lying between them. Looking up the rest from reference TRBV5-1 and TRBJ2-5 gives the full variable domain: KAGVTQTPRYLIKTRGQQVTLSCSPISGHRSVSWYQQTPGQGLQFLFEYFSETQRNKGNFPGRFSGRQFSNSRSEMNVSTLELGDSALYLCASSPEGQETQYFGPGTRLLVL.

This clonotype has a handful of counts. The rearrangement uses TRBV6-1 and TRBJ1-6, with 7 bases identical to TRBD1. Germline V lookup: CDR1 MNHNS, CDR2 SASEGT. The trim removed 7 bases at V and 5 bases at J, leaving 11 bases unmatched. The CDR3 runs to 16 residues. The CDR3 here is CASKYRGVDNNSPLHF. Here the CDR3 DNA reads TGTGCCAGCAAATACAGGGGAGTAGATAATAATTCACCCCTCCACTTT.

The chain combines TRBV19 with TRBJ2-2; TRBD1 might be the D (6 bases). Germline-derived CDR1 and CDR2 are LNHDA and SQIVND (reference sequence). This CDR3 region has 13 residues. V lost 9 bases and J lost 7, with 15 bases in between. Here the CDR3 reads CASSGGAGGELFF. The CDR3 region has the DNA TGTGCCAGCAGTGGGGGCGCGGGCGGGGAGCTGTTTTTT.

The sample holds a few counts of this clonotype. The chain carries TRBV12-3 or TRBV12-4 and TRBJ1-1; possible D gene TRBD1, 5 bases. V was cut by 2 bases and J by 4 bases, with 14 bases left in between. This CDR3 comprises 15 residues. DNA for the CDR3: TGTGCCAGCAGTTTAAGGGGTCCCAGGGTCACTGAAGCTTTCTTT. It is translated as CASSLRGPRVTEAFF.

Only a few counts were recorded for this clonotype. This chain connects TRBV7-2 to TRBJ2-7; D might be TRBD1 (5 bases). The CDR3 consists of 15 residues. V shed 5 bases and J shed 3 bases, with 17 bases lying between them. The V gene's germline CDR1 is SGHTA and CDR2 FQGNSA. For the CDR3, the DNA is TGTGCCAGCAGCGCTTCCCCTTGGACAAACTACGAGCAGTACTTC. Translation: CASSASPWTNYEQYF.

Regarding this clonotype: A much larger clone differs from this one at a single base, so this may be a read error. The chain links TRBV12-3 or TRBV12-4 to TRBJ2-7, with 9 bases that match TRBD1. The CDR3 is 13 amino acids. The CDR3 reads CAGRGDRAYEQYF. CDR3 bases: TGTGCCGGCAGGGGGGACAGGGCTTACGAGCAGTACTTC.

This clonotype was observed a few times. The chain combines TRBV14 with TRBJ1-2, with D perhaps TRBD1 (5 bases). Germline CDR1 SGHDN, CDR2 FVKESK. CDR3 length: 14 amino acids. Trimming took off 3 bases at V and 6 bases at J, with 14 bases between the two ends. CDR3 bases: TGTGCCAGCAGCCAGGCCAAGGGACCTCATGGCTACACCTTC. Translated: CASSQAKGPHGYTF.

A few counts support this clonotype. This chain joins TRBV5-6 and TRBJ1-5; 10 bases fit TRBD1. Germline loops: CDR1 SGHDT, CDR2 YYEEEE. J gave up 5 bases and V 0 bases, and 2 bases lay outside the gene matches. The CDR3 sequence is 15 residues long. The CDR3 spells CASSLEGTGDQPQHF. The CDR3 region has the DNA TGTGCCAGCAGCTTGGAAGGGACAGGGGATCAGCCCCAGCATTTT.

This clonotype has only one observation. This chain uses TRBV7-9 with TRBJ1-1; TRBD1 agrees at 11 bases. Per germline, CDR1 SEHNR and CDR2 FQNEAQ (reference sequence). V dropped 5 bases and J dropped 3; count of bases not matched to a gene: 8. The CDR3 spans 16 residues. CDR3 protein: CASSPGQGVWDTEAFF. The DNA of the CDR3 is TGTGCCAGCAGCCCGGGACAGGGGGTATGGGACACTGAAGCTTTCTTT.

This rearrangement joins TRBV11-2 to TRBJ1-4; no definite D call. Trimming took off 5 bases at V and 6 bases at J, with 16 bases between the two ends. This CDR3 comprises 15 residues. Germline V gene sequence: CDR1 SGHAT, CDR2 FQNNGV. The CDR3 nucleotides read TGTGCCAGCAGCGATCCCCCCCAGAGATATGAAAAACTGTTTTTT. Translating it yields CASSDPPQRYEKLFF. Filled out from reference TRBV11-2 and TRBJ1-4, the complete variable domain reads EAGVAQSPRYKIIEKRQSVAFWCNPISGHATLYWYQQILGQGPKLLIQFQNNGVVDDSQLPKDRFSAERLKGVDSTLKIQPAKLEDSAVYLCASSDPPQRYEKLFFGSGTQLSVL.

This clonotype was found once. CDR3 DNA: TGCGCCAGCAGCGGGGACAGGGGCCACAATGAGCAGTTCTTC. It codes for CASSGDRGHNEQFF. V gene TRBV5-1 combines with J gene TRBJ2-1; 10 bases match TRBD1. The CDR3 has 14 residues. Trimming cost V 4 bases and J 5 bases; bases outside gene matches: 3. The germline CDR1 and CDR2 sequences are SGHRS and YFSETQ. The variable domain in full, completed from reference TRBV5-1 and TRBJ2-1, reads KAGVTQTPRYLIKTRGQQVTLSCSPISGHRSVSWYQQTPGQGLQFLFEYFSETQRNKGNFPGRFSGRQFSNSRSEMNVSTLELGDSALYLCASSGDRGHNEQFFGPGTRLTVL.

This clonotype occurred many times. This chain connects TRBV2 to TRBJ1-2, with TRBD1 as a possible D gene (6 bases). CDR3 length equals 15 residues. Germline-derived CDR1 and CDR2 are SNHLY and FYNNEI. Trimming removed 3 bases from V and 2 bases from J, with 13 bases in between. This chain's CDR3 is CASSDKGVWNYGYTF. CDR3 DNA: TGTGCCAGCAGTGATAAGGGGGTATGGAACTATGGCTACACCTTC.

The chain employs TRBV9 and TRBJ2-7; no clear D. The CDR3 is 15 amino acids. The V and J ends lost 2 bases and 5 bases respectively, with 17 bases between them. Germline loops: CDR1 SGDLS, CDR2 YYNGEE. Here the CDR3 reads CASSVSDFPRDEQYF. The CDR3 nucleotides read TGTGCCAGCAGCGTGAGCGACTTCCCTCGGGACGAGCAGTACTTC.

The chain combines TRBV3-1 with TRBJ1-5, with D possibly being TRBD1 (6 bases). CDR1 LGHDT and CDR2 YNNKEL come from the germline V gene (reference sequence). The CDR3 runs to 14 residues. The V gene lost 4 bases and the J gene lost 4 bases, with 11 bases spanning the gap. The CDR3 DNA is TGTGCCAGCAGCCCACGGGACACTAATCAGCCCCAGCATTTT. It specifies CASSPRDTNQPQHF.